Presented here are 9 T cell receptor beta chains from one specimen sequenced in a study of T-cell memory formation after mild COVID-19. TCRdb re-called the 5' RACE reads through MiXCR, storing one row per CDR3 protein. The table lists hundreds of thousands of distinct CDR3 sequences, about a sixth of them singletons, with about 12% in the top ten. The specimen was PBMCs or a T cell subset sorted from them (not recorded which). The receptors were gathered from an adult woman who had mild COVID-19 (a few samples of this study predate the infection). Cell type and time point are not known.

The CDR3 bases are TGCGCCAGCAGCCAAGAAGGGAGGTGGGATACGCAGTATTTT. Translation gives CASSQEGRWDTQYF. The gene calls are TRBV4-3 and TRBJ2-3; a possible D gene is TRBD2 (6 bases). The CDR3 runs 14 residues. Germline-derived CDR1 and CDR2 are LGHNA and YSLEER. V lost 0 bases and J lost 6, with 10 bases in between.

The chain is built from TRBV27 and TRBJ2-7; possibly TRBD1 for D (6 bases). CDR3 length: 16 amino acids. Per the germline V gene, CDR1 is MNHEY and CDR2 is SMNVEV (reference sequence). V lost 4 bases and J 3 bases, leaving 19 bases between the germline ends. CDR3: CASSSTQGLGGYEQYF. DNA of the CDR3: TGTGCCAGCAGTTCTACCCAGGGGCTAGGAGGCTACGAGCAGTACTTC.

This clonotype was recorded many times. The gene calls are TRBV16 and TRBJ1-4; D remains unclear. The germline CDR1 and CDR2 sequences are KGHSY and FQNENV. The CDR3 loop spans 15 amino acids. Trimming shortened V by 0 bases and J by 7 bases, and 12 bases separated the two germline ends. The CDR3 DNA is TGTGCCAGCAGCCAATCCGGGAGGAAAGGTGAAAAACTGTTTTTT. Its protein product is CASSQSGRKGEKLFF.

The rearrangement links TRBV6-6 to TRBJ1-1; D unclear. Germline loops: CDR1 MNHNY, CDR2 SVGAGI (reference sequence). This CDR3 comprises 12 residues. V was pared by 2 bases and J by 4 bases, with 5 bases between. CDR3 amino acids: CASSYVGTEAFF. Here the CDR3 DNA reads TGTGCCAGCAGTTACGTAGGCACTGAAGCTTTCTTT.

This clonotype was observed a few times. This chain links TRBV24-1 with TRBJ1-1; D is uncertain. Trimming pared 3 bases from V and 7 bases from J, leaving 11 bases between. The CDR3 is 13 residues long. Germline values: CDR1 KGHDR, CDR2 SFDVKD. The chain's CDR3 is CATSDPRKGEAFF. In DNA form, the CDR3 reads TGTGCCACCAGTGATCCGCGGAAGGGTGAAGCTTTCTTT.

CDR3 nucleotides: TGTGCCAGCTCACCGGGACATAACACTGAAGCTTTCTTT. Its translation: CASSPGHNTEAFF. The J gene is TRBJ1-1, the V gene TRBV18; perhaps TRBD1 as D (6 bases). The CDR3 runs to 13 residues. Trimming removed 3 bases at V and 2 bases at J, with 7 bases between. Germline CDR1 is KGHSH and CDR2 is LQKENI.

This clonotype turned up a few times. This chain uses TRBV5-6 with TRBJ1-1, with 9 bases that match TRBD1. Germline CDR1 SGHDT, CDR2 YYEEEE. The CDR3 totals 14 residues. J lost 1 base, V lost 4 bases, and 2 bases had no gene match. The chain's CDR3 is CASSATGGNTEAFF. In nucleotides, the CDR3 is TGTGCCAGCAGCGCGACAGGGGGGAACACTGAAGCTTTCTTT.

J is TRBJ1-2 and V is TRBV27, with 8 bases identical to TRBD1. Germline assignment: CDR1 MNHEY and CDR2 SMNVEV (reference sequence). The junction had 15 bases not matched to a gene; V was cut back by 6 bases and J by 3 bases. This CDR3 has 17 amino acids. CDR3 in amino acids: CASRQGTGTLGDYGYTF. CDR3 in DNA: TGTGCCAGCAGGCAAGGGACAGGAACTCTTGGGGACTATGGCTACACCTTC.

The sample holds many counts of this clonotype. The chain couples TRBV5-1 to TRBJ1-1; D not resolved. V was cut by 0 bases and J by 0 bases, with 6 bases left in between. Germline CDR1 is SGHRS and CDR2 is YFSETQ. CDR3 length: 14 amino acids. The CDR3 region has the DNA TGCGCCAGCAGCTTGGCCAACGTGAACACTGAAGCTTTCTTT. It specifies CASSLANVNTEAFF.